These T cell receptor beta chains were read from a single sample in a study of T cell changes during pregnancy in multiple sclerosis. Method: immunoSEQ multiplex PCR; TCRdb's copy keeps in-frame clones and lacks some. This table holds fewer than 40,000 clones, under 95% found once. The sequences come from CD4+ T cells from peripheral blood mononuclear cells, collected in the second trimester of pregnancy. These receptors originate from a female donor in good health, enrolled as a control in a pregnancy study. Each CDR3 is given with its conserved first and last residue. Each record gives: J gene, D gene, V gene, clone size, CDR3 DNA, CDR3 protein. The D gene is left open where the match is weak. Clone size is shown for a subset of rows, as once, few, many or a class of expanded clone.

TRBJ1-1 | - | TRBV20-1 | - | TGCAGTGCATCCCAGAACACTGAAGCTTTCTTT | CSASQNTEAFF
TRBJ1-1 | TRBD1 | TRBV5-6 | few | TGTGCCAGCAGCTTGACCGGGACAGGGGAATCTGAAGCTTTCTTT | CASSLTGTGESEAFF
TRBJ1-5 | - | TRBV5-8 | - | TGTGCCAGCAGCTTTGATGGGGGCTGGGGTCAGCCCCAGCATTTT | CASSFDGGWGQPQHF
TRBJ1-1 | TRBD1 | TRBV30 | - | TGTGCCTGGAGTGTCCGGACAGGGACGGACACTGAAGCTTTCTTT | CAWSVRTGTDTEAFF
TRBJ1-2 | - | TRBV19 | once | TGTGCCAGTAGTATAGGCAGAGGCGTAGGCTACACCTTC | CASSIGRGVGYTF
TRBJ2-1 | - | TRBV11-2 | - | TGTGCCAGCAGCTTAGCAGGGGCCGGGTACAATGAGCAGTTCTTC | CASSLAGAGYNEQFF
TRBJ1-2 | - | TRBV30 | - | TGTGCCTGGAGTGTCCTCTATGGCTACACCTTC | CAWSVLYGYTF
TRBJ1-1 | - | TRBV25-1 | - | TGTGCCAGCAAAAGAGCCAACACTGAAGCTTTCTTT | CASKRANTEAFF
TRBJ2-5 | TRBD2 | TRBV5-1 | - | TGCGCCAGCAGCCTAGCGGGAGGGGGCCTGGAGACCCAGTACTTC | CASSLAGGGLETQYF
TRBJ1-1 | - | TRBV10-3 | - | TGTGCCATCATTATGTCCCGGACAGATGAAGCTTTCTTT | CAIIMSRTDEAFF
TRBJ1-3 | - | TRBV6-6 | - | TGTGCCAGCCTTGAGGGCGGCTCTGGAAACACCATATATTTT | CASLEGGSGNTIYF